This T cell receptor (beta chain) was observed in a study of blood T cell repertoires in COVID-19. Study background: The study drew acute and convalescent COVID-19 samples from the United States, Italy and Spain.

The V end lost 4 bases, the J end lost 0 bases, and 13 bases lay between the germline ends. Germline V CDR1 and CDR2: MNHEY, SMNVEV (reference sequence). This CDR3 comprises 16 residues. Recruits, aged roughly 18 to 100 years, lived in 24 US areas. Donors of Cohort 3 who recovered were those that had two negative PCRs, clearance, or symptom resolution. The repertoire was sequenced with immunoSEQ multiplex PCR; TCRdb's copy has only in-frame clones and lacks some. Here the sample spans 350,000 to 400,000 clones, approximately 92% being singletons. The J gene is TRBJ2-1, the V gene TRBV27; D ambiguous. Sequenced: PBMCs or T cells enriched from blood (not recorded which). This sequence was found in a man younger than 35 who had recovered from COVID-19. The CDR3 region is CASSSPLLSSYNEQFF. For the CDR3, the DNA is TGTGCCAGCAGTTCCCCCCTCCTAAGCTCCTACAATGAGCAGTTCTTC.